This passage covers 14 T cell receptor beta chains from one sample sequenced in a study of T cell changes during pregnancy in multiple sclerosis. This table comes from immunoSEQ multiplex PCR, and its TCRdb copy is limited to in-frame clones, with some not included. Of around 35,000 clones in the sample, 90% are singletons; the top ten hold around a tenth. Material: CD8+ T cells from peripheral blood mononuclear cells, obtained before pregnancy. All receptors come from a female donor with multiple sclerosis, enrolled in a pregnancy study.

CDR3 region: CASSDLVRVRETQYF. DNA for the CDR3: TGTGCCAGCAGTGATCTGGTTCGGGTTCGGGAGACCCAGTACTTC. V gene TRBV25-1 combines with J gene TRBJ2-5; D unresolved. The CDR3 consists of 15 residues. The germline gives CDR1 MGHDK, CDR2 SYGVNS. V lost 3 bases, J lost 5 bases, and 16 bases lay in between.

This sequence joins TRBV4-2 and TRBJ2-5; 10 bases are shared with TRBD2. J was trimmed by 7 bases and V by 0 bases; bases with no gene match: 14. Germline V CDR1 and CDR2: LGHNA, YNFKEQ. The CDR3 extends over 18 amino acids. The CDR3 DNA reads TGTGCCAGCAGCCAAGATCACAGAGCGGGGGGGCGCCGAGGGACCCAGTACTTC. It specifies CASSQDHRAGGRRGTQYF.

The CDR3 sequence: CASSQGAGRFGNEQFF. CDR3 DNA sequence: TGTGCCAGCAGCCAAGGGGCAGGGCGGTTCGGCAATGAGCAGTTCTTC. The V and J genes are TRBV14 and TRBJ2-1; TRBD1 might be the D (5 bases). This CDR3 region has 16 residues. V dropped 1 base and J dropped 6 bases, with 16 bases sitting between them. Per germline, CDR1 SGHDN and CDR2 FVKESK.

This sequence joins TRBV29-1 and TRBJ2-3, with a tentative D call TRBD1 (6 bases). V was trimmed by 2 bases and J by 2 bases, leaving 17 bases between them. The CDR3 is 16 amino acids. Germline V gives CDR1 SQVTM, CDR2 ANQGSEA. The CDR3, as DNA: TGCAGCGTTGAACCCTCCGACAGGTTCCCCACAGATACGCAGTATTTT. It is translated as CSVEPSDRFPTDTQYF.

The chain uses TRBV7-9 and TRBJ1-2; the D gene is possibly TRBD1 (6 bases). The V gene's germline CDR1 is SEHNR and CDR2 FQNEAQ (reference sequence). This CDR3 is built from 12 residues. Trimming left V 6 bases short and J 3 bases short, with 8 bases between. In DNA form, the CDR3 reads TGTGCCAGCAGTTACAGGGACTATGGCTACACCTTC. Its protein is CASSYRDYGYTF.

In this sample, this clone turned up once. The V gene is TRBV7-3, the J gene TRBJ2-3, with D possibly being TRBD2 (7 bases). Germline CDR1 SGHTA, CDR2 FQGTGA. The germline V and J ends were trimmed by 9 bases and 5 bases, with 21 bases remaining between them. The CDR3 extends over 15 amino acids. This CDR3 is CASSEWGGMIDTQYF. The CDR3 DNA reads as TGTGCCAGTAGCGAATGGGGGGGCATGATAGATACGCAGTATTTT.

This chain connects TRBV5-5 to TRBJ1-1; 10 bases are shared with TRBD1. Germline CDR1 reads SGHKS; CDR2 reads YYEKEE (reference sequence). With V trimmed by 1 base and J by 1 base, 1 base remained unmatched. The CDR3 totals 15 residues. The DNA for the CDR3 is TGTGCCAGCAGCTTGTGGGACAGGGGGAACACTGAAGCTTTCTTT. Protein sequence: CASSLWDRGNTEAFF.

This CDR3 reads CASGLVNRGNSPLHF. The CDR3 nucleotides read TGTGCTAGTGGTTTGGTTAACAGGGGTAATTCACCCCTCCACTTT. The chain couples TRBV12-5 to TRBJ1-6; TRBD1 matches at 7 bases. The CDR3 covers 15 residues. The V and J ends lost 0 bases and 6 bases, in that order; junction bases with no gene match: 2. Germline V gives CDR1 LGHNT, CDR2 FRNRAP.

The chain links TRBV27 to TRBJ1-2, with a possible D match to TRBD1 (5 bases). The ends were cut back, 0 bases at V and 5 bases at J, with 13 bases in the middle. This CDR3 region has 15 residues. The germline CDR1 and CDR2 sequences are MNHEY and SMNVEV (reference sequence). CDR3 region: CASSLSATDGYGYTF. For the CDR3, the DNA is TGTGCCAGCAGTTTATCTGCGACAGACGGGTATGGCTACACCTTC.

This chain uses TRBV5-1 with TRBJ1-6, with D tentatively TRBD1 (6 bases). CDR1 and CDR2 (germline): SGHRS, YFSETQ. V was cut by 2 bases and J by 0 bases, with 9 bases left in between. The CDR3 consists of 16 residues. CDR3 nucleotides: TGCGCCAGCAGCTTTACAGGGAGCTCCTATAATTCACCCCTCCACTTT. The encoded protein is CASSFTGSSYNSPLHF.

The genes are TRBV30 and TRBJ2-1; 7 bases align to TRBD2. Germline-derived CDR1 and CDR2 are GTSNPN and SVGIG (reference sequence). V lost 8 bases to trimming and J lost 1 base; unmatched junction nucleotides: 8. The CDR3 contains 14 residues. The DNA for the CDR3 is TGTGCCGGCCAGGGAGGGCCGTCCTACAATGAGCAGTTCTTC. Its translation is CAGQGGPSYNEQFF.

The chain links TRBV5-5 to TRBJ1-2; 7 bases match TRBD1. V was clipped by 0 bases and J by 1 base; unmatched bases: 0. Germline V gene data show CDR1 as SGHKS and CDR2 as YYEKEE (reference sequence). This CDR3 has 14 amino acids. In DNA form, the CDR3 reads TGTGCCAGCAGCTTGGGGGACAGTAACTATGGCTACACCTTC. Translating gives CASSLGDSNYGYTF.

This clone occurred once. V usage is TRBV27 and J usage is TRBJ2-1, with TRBD2 matching over 8 bases. Germline lookup yields CDR1 MNHEY and CDR2 SMNVEV (reference sequence). Trimming removed 2 bases from V and 10 bases from J; junction bases left unmatched: 13. This CDR3 spans 16 amino acids. CDR3 amino acids: CASSLVPSGSQWEQFF. The CDR3, as DNA: TGTGCCAGCAGTTTAGTCCCCAGCGGGAGTCAATGGGAGCAGTTCTTC.

J is TRBJ2-1 and V is TRBV9; TRBD2 might be the D (7 bases). The germline CDR1 and CDR2 sequences are SGDLS and YYNGEE. The CDR3 is 11 amino acids. V was clipped by 7 bases and J by 9 bases, with 11 bases between them. The CDR3, as DNA: TGTGCCAGCGAAGGGGGGGGTGAGCAGTTCTTC. Protein product: CASEGGGEQFF.